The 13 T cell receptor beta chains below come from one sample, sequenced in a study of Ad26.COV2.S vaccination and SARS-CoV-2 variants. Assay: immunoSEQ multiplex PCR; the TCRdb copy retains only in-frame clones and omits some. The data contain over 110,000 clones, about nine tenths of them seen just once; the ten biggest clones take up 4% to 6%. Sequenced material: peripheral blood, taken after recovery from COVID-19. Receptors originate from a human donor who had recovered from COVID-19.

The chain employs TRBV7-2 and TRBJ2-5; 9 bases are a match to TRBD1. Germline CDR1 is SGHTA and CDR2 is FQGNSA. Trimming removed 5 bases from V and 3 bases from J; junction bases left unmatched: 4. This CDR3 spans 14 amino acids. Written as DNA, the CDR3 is TGTGCCAGCAGCAACCGGGACAGGGAAGAGACCCAGTACTTC. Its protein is CASSNRDREETQYF.

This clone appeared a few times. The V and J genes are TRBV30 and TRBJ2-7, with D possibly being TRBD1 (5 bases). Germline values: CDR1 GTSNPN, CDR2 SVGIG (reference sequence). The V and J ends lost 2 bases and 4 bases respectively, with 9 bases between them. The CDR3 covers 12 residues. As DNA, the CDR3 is TGTGCCTGGAGTAATAACAGGTACGAGCAGTACTTC. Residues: CAWSNNRYEQYF.

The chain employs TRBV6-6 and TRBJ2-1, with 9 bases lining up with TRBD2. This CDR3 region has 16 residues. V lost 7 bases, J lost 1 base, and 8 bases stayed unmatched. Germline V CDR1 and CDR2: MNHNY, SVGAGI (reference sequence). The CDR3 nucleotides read TGTGCCAGCACCGCTAGCGGGGTCGGTTCCTACAATGAGCAGTTCTTC. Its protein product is CASTASGVGSYNEQFF.

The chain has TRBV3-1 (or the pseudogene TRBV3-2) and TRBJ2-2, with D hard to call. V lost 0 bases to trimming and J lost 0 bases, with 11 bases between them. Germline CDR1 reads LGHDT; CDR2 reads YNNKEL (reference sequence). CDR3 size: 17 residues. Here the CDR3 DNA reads TGTGCCAGCAGCCAAGAAAGGGCCAGATCGAACACCGGGGAGCTGTTTTTT. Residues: CASSQERARSNTGELFF.

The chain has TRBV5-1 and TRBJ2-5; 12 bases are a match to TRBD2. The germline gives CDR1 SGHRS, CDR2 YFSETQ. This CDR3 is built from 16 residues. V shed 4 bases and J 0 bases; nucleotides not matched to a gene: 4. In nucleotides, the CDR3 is TGCGCCAGCAGCCTGACTAGCGGGGGTTACCAAGAGACCCAGTACTTC. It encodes CASSLTSGGYQETQYF.

CDR3 sequence: CAISEWTRLSTDTQYF. For the CDR3, the DNA is TGTGCCATCAGTGAGTGGACTAGGCTTAGCACAGATACGCAGTATTTT. The chain joins TRBV10-3 to TRBJ2-3, with 7 bases lining up with TRBD2. J gave up 0 bases and V 1 base, and 4 bases lay outside the gene matches. Germline CDR1 and CDR2: ENHRY and SYGVKD. This CDR3 spans 16 amino acids.

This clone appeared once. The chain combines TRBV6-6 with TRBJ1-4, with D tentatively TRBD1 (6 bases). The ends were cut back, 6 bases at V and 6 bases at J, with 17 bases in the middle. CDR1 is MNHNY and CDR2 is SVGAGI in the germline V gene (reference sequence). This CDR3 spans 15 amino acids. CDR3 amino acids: CASRTQGLVYEKLFF. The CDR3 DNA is TGTGCCAGCAGAACCCAGGGGTTGGTGTATGAAAAACTGTTTTTT.

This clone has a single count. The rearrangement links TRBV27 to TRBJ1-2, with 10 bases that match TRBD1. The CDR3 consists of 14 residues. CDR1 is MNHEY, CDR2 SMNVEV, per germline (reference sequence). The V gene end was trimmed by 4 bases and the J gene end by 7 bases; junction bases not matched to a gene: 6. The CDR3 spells CASSSGQGRRGYTF. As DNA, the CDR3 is TGTGCCAGCAGTTCGGGACAGGGGAGGCGTGGCTACACCTTC.

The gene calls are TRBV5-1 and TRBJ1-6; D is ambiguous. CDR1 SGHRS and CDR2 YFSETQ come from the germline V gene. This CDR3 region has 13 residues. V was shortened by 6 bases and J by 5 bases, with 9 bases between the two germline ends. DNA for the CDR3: TGCGCCAGCAACCCTGGAGATAATTCACCCCTCCACTTT. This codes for CASNPGDNSPLHF.

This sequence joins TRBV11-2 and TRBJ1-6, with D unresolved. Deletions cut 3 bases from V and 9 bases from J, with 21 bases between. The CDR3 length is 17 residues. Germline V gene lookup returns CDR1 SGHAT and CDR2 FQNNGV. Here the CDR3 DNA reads TGTGCCAGCAGCTTGGGCAAGACATACAGAGAGGGTTCACCCCTCCACTTT. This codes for CASSLGKTYREGSPLHF.

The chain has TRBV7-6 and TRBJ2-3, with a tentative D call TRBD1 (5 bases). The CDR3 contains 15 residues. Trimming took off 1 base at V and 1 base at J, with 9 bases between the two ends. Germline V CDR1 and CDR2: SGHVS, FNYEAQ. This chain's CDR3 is CASSLVQGGTDTQYF. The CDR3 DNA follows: TGTGCCAGCAGCTTAGTCCAGGGTGGCACAGATACGCAGTATTTT.

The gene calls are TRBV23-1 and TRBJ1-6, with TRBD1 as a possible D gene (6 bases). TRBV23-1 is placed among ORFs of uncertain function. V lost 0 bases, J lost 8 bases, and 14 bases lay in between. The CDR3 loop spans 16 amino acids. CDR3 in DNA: TGCGCCAGCAGTCAATCTTGCGCAGGGGCTTATTCACCCCTCCACTTT. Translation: CASSQSCAGAYSPLHF.

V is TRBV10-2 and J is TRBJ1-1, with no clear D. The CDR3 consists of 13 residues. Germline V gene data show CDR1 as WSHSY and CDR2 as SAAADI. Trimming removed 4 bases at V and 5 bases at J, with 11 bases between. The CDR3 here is CASSGVLGTEAFF. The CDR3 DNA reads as TGCGCCAGCAGTGGAGTTTTGGGAACTGAAGCTTTCTTT.